The 27 T cell receptor beta chains below come from one sample, sequenced in a study of T-cell memory formation after mild COVID-19. MiXCR, run by TCRdb on the 5' RACE reads, gives a single entry per CDR3 protein. The sample records 350,000 or so distinct CDR3 sequences, roughly 19% being singletons. The sequenced material came from PBMCs or a T cell subset sorted from them (not recorded which). The receptor set was obtained from a young man who had mild COVID-19 (a few samples of this study predate the infection). Cell type and time point are not known.

This clonotype was detected a few times. J is TRBJ1-1 and V is TRBV12-3 or TRBV12-4, with D hard to call. The CDR3 runs to 15 residues. Trimming removed 4 bases from V and 10 bases from J, with 22 bases in between. The CDR3 spells CASSSSLLQTTGAFF. The CDR3 DNA is TGTGCCAGCAGTTCATCCCTATTACAGACGACGGGAGCTTTCTTT.

The V gene is TRBV7-2, the J gene TRBJ2-7; the D is unclear. CDR1 and CDR2 from the germline V gene are SGHTA and FQGNSA. V lost 5 bases and J 4 bases, leaving 15 bases between the germline ends. This CDR3 region has 14 residues. As DNA, the CDR3 is TGTGCCAGCAGCCGGACCCCCGGCGCATACGAGCAGTACTTC. Translated, it gives CASSRTPGAYEQYF.

The gene calls are TRBV24-1 and TRBJ1-2; no reliable D call. The V gene lost 3 bases and the J gene lost 4 bases, with 11 bases spanning the gap. The CDR3 runs to 14 residues. Germline CDR1 reads KGHDR; CDR2 reads SFDVKD. CDR3 in amino acids: CATSDTRTVYGYTF. Written as DNA, the CDR3 is TGTGCCACCAGTGATACCAGGACGGTCTATGGCTACACCTTC.

This clonotype has just a few counts. J is TRBJ2-3 and V is TRBV18; a possible D gene is TRBD2 (5 bases). This CDR3 has 14 residues. Deletions cut 3 bases from V and 5 bases from J, with 12 bases between. The germline gives CDR1 KGHSH, CDR2 LQKENI. CDR3 in amino acids: CASSPRGGGDTQYF. The CDR3 DNA follows: TGTGCCAGCTCACCCCGAGGAGGAGGAGATACGCAGTATTTT.

This clonotype has just a few counts. The chain joins TRBV6-5 to TRBJ2-1; the D is unclear. CDR1 MNHEY and CDR2 SVGAGI come from the germline V gene. V dropped 0 bases and J dropped 5 bases, with 8 bases sitting between them. CDR3 length: 14 amino acids. CDR3 nucleotides: TGTGCCAGCAGTTACTCGAACAAGAACAATGAGCAGTTCTTC. Translation: CASSYSNKNNEQFF.

The sample holds many counts of this clonotype. J is TRBJ2-1 and V is TRBV4-3; 8 nucleotides match TRBD1. The CDR3 has 16 amino acids. V shed 5 bases and J 4 bases; nucleotides not matched to a gene: 10. Germline V gene lookup returns CDR1 LGHNA and CDR2 YSLEER. Written as DNA, the CDR3 is TGCGCCAGCAGCACTCGGGGACAGGCCGCTTACAATGAGCAGTTCTTC. The encoded protein is CASSTRGQAAYNEQFF.

The rearrangement joins TRBV12-3 or TRBV12-4 to TRBJ2-7, with D perhaps matching TRBD2 (7 bases). Trimming shortened V by 3 bases and J by 1 base, and 13 bases separated the two germline ends. The CDR3 extends over 15 amino acids. The CDR3 here is CASSLGAGESYEQYF. Here the CDR3 DNA reads TGTGCCAGCAGTTTGGGGGCGGGGGAGTCCTACGAGCAGTACTTC.

This clonotype was counted between two and nine times. The junction departs from germline at one end; a sequencing error may be responsible. V is TRBV6-2 or TRBV6-3 and J is TRBJ1-2, with 7 nucleotides matching TRBD1. The CDR3 consists of 12 residues. Per the germline V gene, CDR1 is MNHEY and CDR2 is SVGEGT. CDR3 region: CASEDLTGPCSF. Written as DNA, the CDR3 is TGTGCCAGCGAGGACCTGACAGGGCCCTGCTCGTTC.

The chain couples TRBV6-2 or TRBV6-3 to TRBJ2-1, with 9 positions matching TRBD2. The CDR3 is 15 amino acids. CDR1 is MNHEY, CDR2 SVGEGT, per germline. The V segment lost 5 bases and the J segment 4 bases; nucleotides outside the gene matches: 6. The chain's CDR3 is CASSPSGGIYNEQFF. CDR3 coding DNA: TGTGCCAGCAGTCCGAGCGGGGGGATATACAATGAGCAGTTCTTC.

The CDR3 DNA reads as TGTGCCAGCAGCCAGGAGGGCATTCAGCCCCAGCATTTT. Amino acids: CASSQEGIQPQHF. J is TRBJ1-5 and V is TRBV11-2, with D hard to call. The length of the CDR3 is 13 residues. The germline gives CDR1 SGHAT, CDR2 FQNNGV. Trimming took 5 bases from V and 6 from J, leaving 11 bases between them.

This clonotype appeared many times. J is TRBJ1-1 and V is TRBV3-1; no firm D call. The CDR3 consists of 12 residues. Germline V gives CDR1 LGHDT, CDR2 YNNKEL (reference sequence). The V end lost 4 bases, the J end lost 4 bases, and 7 bases lay between the germline ends. The CDR3 DNA is TGTGCCAGCAGCCCCCTCGGCACTGAAGCTTTCTTT. Protein sequence: CASSPLGTEAFF.

This rearrangement joins TRBV7-9 to TRBJ2-1; 7 nucleotides align to TRBD1. The V gene end was trimmed by 5 bases and the J gene end by 4 bases; junction bases not matched to a gene: 8. The CDR3 length is 15 residues. Per germline, CDR1 SEHNR and CDR2 FQNEAQ (reference sequence). The CDR3 DNA reads as TGTGCCAGCAGCCCCAGTCGACAGGGTTACAATGAGCAGTTCTTC. Encoded protein: CASSPSRQGYNEQFF.

The rearrangement uses TRBV20-1 and TRBJ1-2, with D unclear. There are 12 residues in the CDR3. Trimming pared 0 bases from V and 8 bases from J, leaving 10 bases between. Germline V gene data show CDR1 as DFQATT and CDR2 as SNEGSKA (reference sequence). CDR3 nucleotide sequence: TGCAGTGCTAGAGATATGCTGGTAGGCTACACCTTC. Translating it yields CSARDMLVGYTF.

This clonotype was counted between two and nine times. The chain combines TRBV6-5 with TRBJ2-1; 10 nucleotides match TRBD2. Germline CDR1 is MNHEY and CDR2 is SVGAGI. The CDR3 length is 15 residues. J gave up 7 bases and V 7 bases, and 10 bases lay outside the gene matches. CDR3 amino acids: CASTDLAGARNEQFF. CDR3 in DNA: TGTGCCAGCACCGACCTAGCGGGGGCTAGGAATGAGCAGTTCTTC.

The chain uses TRBV4-3 and TRBJ2-1; TRBD2 agrees at 16 bases. The V segment lost 8 bases and the J segment 8 bases; nucleotides outside the gene matches: 9. Germline V gives CDR1 LGHNA, CDR2 YSLEER. This CDR3 has 16 amino acids. The CDR3 region has the DNA TGCGCCAGCTCCCCCGGGACTAGCGGGGGGGCCTATGAGCAGTTCTTC. It is translated as CASSPGTSGGAYEQFF.

This chain connects TRBV7-9 to TRBJ2-1, with no clear D. Trimming shortened V by 1 base and J by 5 bases, and 12 bases separated the two germline ends. Germline values: CDR1 SEHNR, CDR2 FQNEAQ (reference sequence). This CDR3 has 15 residues. The CDR3: CASSLDCGNNNEQFF. In nucleotides, the CDR3 is TGTGCCAGCAGCTTAGATTGTGGCAACAACAATGAGCAGTTCTTC.

DNA of the CDR3: TGTGCCAGCAGTGAATATAGTAGCAATCAGCCCCAGCATTTT. It codes for CASSEYSSNQPQHF. The chain carries TRBV6-1 and TRBJ1-5; D is undetermined. CDR1 and CDR2 from the germline V gene are MNHNS and SASEGT. V lost 2 bases and J 0 bases, leaving 5 bases between the germline ends. This CDR3 spans 14 amino acids.

The V and J genes are TRBV7-2 and TRBJ1-1; maybe TRBD1 (5 bases). The CDR3 extends over 16 amino acids. V was pared by 1 base and J by 7 bases, with 19 bases between. CDR1 and CDR2 from the germline V gene are SGHTA and FQGNSA. CDR3 DNA: TGTGCCAGCAGCTTAGTGCCGGGGGATAAGCCCCTTGAAGCTTTCTTT. This encodes CASSLVPGDKPLEAFF.

A few counts support this clonotype. The chain carries TRBV14 and TRBJ1-5; a weak D match, TRBD1 (5 bases). The V gene's germline CDR1 is SGHDN and CDR2 FVKESK. Deletions cut 1 base from V and 1 base from J, with 23 bases between. The CDR3 is made up of 20 amino acids. CDR3 residues: CASSQGSIPGQGMSNQPQHF. The CDR3 DNA is TGTGCCAGCAGCCAAGGTTCTATCCCCGGGCAGGGAATGAGCAATCAGCCCCAGCATTTT.

This clonotype was counted ten times or more. The rearrangement joins TRBV7-2 to TRBJ1-2, with no clear D. The germline V gene encodes CDR1 SGHTA and CDR2 FQGNSA. This CDR3 comprises 13 residues. Deletions cut 3 bases from V and 2 bases from J, with 7 bases between. CDR3 loop: CASSLDGNYGYTF. The DNA of the CDR3 is TGTGCCAGCAGCTTGGACGGCAACTATGGCTACACCTTC.

This clonotype has just a few counts. V and J are TRBV9 and TRBJ2-1; D perhaps matches TRBD1 (6 bases). Germline CDR1 reads SGDLS; CDR2 reads YYNGEE. Trimming removed 0 bases from V and 3 bases from J, with 10 bases in between. The CDR3 consists of 15 residues. In nucleotides, the CDR3 is TGTGCCAGCAGCGTAGCTGAACAGGGCTACAATGAGCAGTTCTTC. Translating gives CASSVAEQGYNEQFF.

The chain has TRBV24-1 and TRBJ1-1, with no clear D. Germline CDR1 reads KGHDR; CDR2 reads SFDVKD. The CDR3 totals 13 residues. V lost 7 bases to trimming and J lost 5 bases, with 13 bases between them. In DNA form, the CDR3 reads TGTGCCACCAGGGGAGCGGGAATGACTGAAGCTTTCTTT. This sequence encodes CATRGAGMTEAFF.

The rearrangement joins TRBV7-2 to TRBJ2-7; perhaps TRBD1 as D (5 bases). The CDR3 has 14 amino acids. Germline V gene data show CDR1 as SGHTA and CDR2 as FQGNSA. Trimming removed 8 bases from V and 6 bases from J, with 20 bases in between. The CDR3 sequence is CASSPTGQGTEQYV. For the CDR3, the DNA is TGTGCCAGCTCCCCCACGGGCCAGGGAACCGAGCAGTACGTC.

This clonotype came up a few times. The CDR3 spells CASSELTRRTSYGYTF. CDR3 nucleotide sequence: TGTGCCAGCAGTGAGCTAACCCGCCGTACATCTTATGGCTACACCTTC. The chain has TRBV2 and TRBJ1-2, with unresolved D. Between the trimmed V and J ends, which lost 3 bases and 5 bases, there was a span of 19 bases. The CDR3 consists of 16 residues. Germline CDR1 SNHLY, CDR2 FYNNEI.

This clonotype was seen a few times. The V and J genes are TRBV2 and TRBJ2-5, with 10 positions matching TRBD2. Per germline, CDR1 SNHLY and CDR2 FYNNEI. The V and J ends lost 1 base and 0 bases, in that order; junction bases with no gene match: 8. The CDR3 extends over 18 amino acids. CDR3 sequence (DNA): TGTGCCAGCAGTGAAGTTCTAGCGGGGGCTAGGTACCAAGAGACCCAGTACTTC. It encodes CASSEVLAGARYQETQYF.

This clonotype was counted a few times. The J gene is TRBJ2-1, the V gene TRBV20-1; D remains ambiguous. There are 12 residues in the CDR3. Germline V gives CDR1 DFQATT, CDR2 SNEGSKA (reference sequence). Trimming shortened V by 7 bases and J by 3 bases, and 10 bases separated the two germline ends. In nucleotides, the CDR3 is TGCAGTGTCCCGAGCGTCTACAATGAGCAGTTCTTC. It specifies CSVPSVYNEQFF.

J is TRBJ1-5 and V is TRBV5-3; 7 positions agree with TRBD1. TRBV5-3 is an ORF for which the function is uncertain. The CDR3 runs 17 residues. J was trimmed by 2 bases and V by 4 bases; bases with no gene match: 12. The CDR3: CARSPGSGGEGNQPQHF. The CDR3 bases are TGTGCCAGAAGCCCCGGGTCAGGGGGTGAAGGCAATCAGCCCCAGCATTTT.